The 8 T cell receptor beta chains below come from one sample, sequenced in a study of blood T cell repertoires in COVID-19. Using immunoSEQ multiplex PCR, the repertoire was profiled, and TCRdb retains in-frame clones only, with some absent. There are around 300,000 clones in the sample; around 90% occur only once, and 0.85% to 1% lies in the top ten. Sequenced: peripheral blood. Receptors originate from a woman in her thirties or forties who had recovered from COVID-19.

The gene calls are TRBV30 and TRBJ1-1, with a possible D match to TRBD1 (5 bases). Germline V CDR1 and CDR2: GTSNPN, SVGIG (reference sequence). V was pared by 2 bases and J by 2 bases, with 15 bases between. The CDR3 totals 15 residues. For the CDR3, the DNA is TGTGCCTGGAGTCGGTGGGGCGGCCTAAACACTGAAGCTTTCTTT. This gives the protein CAWSRWGGLNTEAFF. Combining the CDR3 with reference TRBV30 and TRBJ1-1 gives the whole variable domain SQTIHQWPATLVQPVGSPLSLECTVEGTSNPNLYWYRQAAGRGLQLLFYSVGIGQISSEVPQNLSASRPQDRQFILSSKKLLLSDSGFYLCAWSRWGGLNTEAFFGQGTRLTVV.

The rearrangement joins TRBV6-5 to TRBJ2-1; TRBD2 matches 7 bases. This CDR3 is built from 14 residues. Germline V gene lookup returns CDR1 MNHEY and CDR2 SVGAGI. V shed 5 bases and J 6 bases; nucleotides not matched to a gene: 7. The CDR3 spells CASSLREGGNEQFF. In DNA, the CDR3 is TGTGCCAGCAGTCTTAGGGAGGGCGGCAATGAGCAGTTCTTC.

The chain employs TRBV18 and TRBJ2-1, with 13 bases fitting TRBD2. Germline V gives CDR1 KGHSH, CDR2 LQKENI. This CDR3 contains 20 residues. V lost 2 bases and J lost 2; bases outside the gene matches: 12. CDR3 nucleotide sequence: TGTGCCAGCTCACCATGGGGACTAGCGGGACAATTCGGCACCTACAATGAGCAGTTCTTC. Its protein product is CASSPWGLAGQFGTYNEQFF.

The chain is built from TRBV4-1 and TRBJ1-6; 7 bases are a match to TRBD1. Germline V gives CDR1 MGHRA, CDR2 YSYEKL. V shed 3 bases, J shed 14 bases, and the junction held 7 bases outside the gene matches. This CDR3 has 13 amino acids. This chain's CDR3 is CASSHPTGEALHF. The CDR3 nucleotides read TGCGCCAGCAGCCATCCCACAGGGGAGGCCCTCCACTTT.

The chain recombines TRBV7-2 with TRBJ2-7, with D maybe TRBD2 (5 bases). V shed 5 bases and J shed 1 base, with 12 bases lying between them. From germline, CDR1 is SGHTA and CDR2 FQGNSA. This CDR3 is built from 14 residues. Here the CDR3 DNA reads TGTGCCAGCAGCGATGGAGGTGGTTCCTACGAGCAGTACTTC. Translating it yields CASSDGGGSYEQYF.

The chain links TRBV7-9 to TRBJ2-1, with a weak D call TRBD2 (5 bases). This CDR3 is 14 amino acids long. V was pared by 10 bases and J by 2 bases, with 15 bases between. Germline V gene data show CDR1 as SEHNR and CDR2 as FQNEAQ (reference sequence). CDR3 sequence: CATHGNSAYNEQFF. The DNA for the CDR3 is TGTGCCACTCACGGGAATTCTGCCTACAATGAGCAGTTCTTC. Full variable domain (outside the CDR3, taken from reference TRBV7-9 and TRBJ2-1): DTGVSQNPRHKITKRGQNVTFRCDPISEHNRLYWYRQTLGQGPEFLTYFQNEAQLEKSRLLSDRFSAERPKGSFSTLEIQRTEQGDSAMYLCATHGNSAYNEQFFGPGTRLTVL.

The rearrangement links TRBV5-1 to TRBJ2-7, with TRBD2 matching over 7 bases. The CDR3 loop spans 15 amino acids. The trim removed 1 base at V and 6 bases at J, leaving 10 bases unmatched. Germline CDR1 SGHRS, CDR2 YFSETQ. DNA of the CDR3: TGCGCCAGCAGCTTGTCCGTGGCTAGCGGCACCGAGCAGTACTTC. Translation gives CASSLSVASGTEQYF.

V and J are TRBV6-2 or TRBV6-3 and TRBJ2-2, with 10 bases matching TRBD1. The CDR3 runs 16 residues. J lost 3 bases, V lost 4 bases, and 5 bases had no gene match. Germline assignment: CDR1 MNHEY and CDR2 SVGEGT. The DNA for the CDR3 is TGTGCCAGCAGTTTGACAGGGGGCGTCGACACCGGGGAGCTGTTTTTT. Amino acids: CASSLTGGVDTGELFF.